This T cell receptor beta chain is drawn from a study of T cells in Graves' hyperthyroidism and ophthalmopathy. Using RNA transcripts as the source, TCR beta CDR3 regions were amplified. In the first-round RT-PCR of the TCR CDR3, the HTBI primer set was used. TCRdb re-called the multiplex PCR reads through MiXCR, storing one row per CDR3 protein. The sample contains more than 300,000 distinct CDR3 sequences, less than 20% of which appear only once. Overall study results and limits: Patients with ophthalmopathy were separated from those with stable hyperthyroidism by a 13 V-J model. Most thyroid clonotypes that were expanded above 0.001 also turned up in blood.

V shed 4 bases and J shed 0 bases, with 14 bases lying between them. The CDR3 runs to 15 residues. CDR1 is SGHRS and CDR2 is YFSETQ in the germline V gene. Patients with ophthalmopathy all had a Clinical Activity Score of at least 3, a NOSPECS grade of at least 4 and duration under 3 months. This clonotype was seen ten or more times. Antigen specificity is unknown. The sample taken for sequencing was blood. This TCR came from a young man with Graves' ophthalmopathy. The chain carries TRBV5-1 and TRBJ2-7; D not certain. In DNA form, the CDR3 reads TGCGCCAGCAGCGTCAGCGCTCCGAGCTCCTACGAGCAGTACTTC. Encoded protein: CASSVSAPSSYEQYF.